This T cell receptor beta chain was recorded in a study of early T cells in non-severe SARS-CoV-2 infection (TCRdb year 2021). Notes on the research overall: TCR sequencing used bulk RNA from unsorted whole blood, so alpha and beta chains could not be paired. On the study overall, not on this receptor specifically: VDJdb matching was skewed toward anti-spike CD8 responses, so virus-specific expansions were likely underestimated and private and CD4 specificities were missed.

This was a case-control study nested in a cohort of healthcare workers in London, UK, who had nasopharyngeal swab PCR tests and blood samples taken every week. Healthcare workers were recruited between 23 and 31 March 2020, during the week of the UK lockdown, and were followed weekly for up to roughly 15 weeks. Details on this clonotype: It lacks a known antigen. The input lacks base qualities; no much larger clone sits a single base away.

Receptor amplification or capture employed 5' RACE. The sample was run on a NextSeq 500. The TCR library protocol attached unique molecular identifiers to individual cDNA molecules to correct for sequencing error and PCR bias. TCR alpha and beta chains were both sequenced, and the abundances of alpha and beta sequences in each sample were closely correlated with each other. On the authors' methods: V gene, J gene and CDR3 annotation of TCR sequences was performed with Decombinator V4. TCRs were defined as expanded if a significant change between any two time points was detected under a Poisson model with p below 0.0001. TCR abundances were normalised to the total number of TCRs sequenced in each sample and reported as counts per million. TRAV1-2 paired with TRAJ12, TRAJ20 or TRAJ33 defined MAIT TCRs, while TRAV10 paired with TRAJ18 defined iNKT TCRs. VDJdb, accessed on 1 November 2021, was searched for TCRs annotated for CMV, EBV and SARS-CoV-2, and TCRs annotated for more than one antigen were excluded. Clones were called with MiXCR by TCRdb after fastp trimmed the public reads at Q25, and only in-frame beta chains were retained. Entries are consolidated by CDR3 protein sequence, retaining the most common genes and DNA. The V and J calls follow TCRdb's processing rather than the paper's. The sample table lists roughly 60,000 distinct CDR3 sequences, approximately 10% of them with a count of one. The top ten clonotypes cover 2.5% to 3.5% of the sample.

V lost 5 bases and J lost 1 base, and the count of bases not matched to a germline gene is 16. CDR1 and CDR2, per the germline V gene, are MNHEY and SVGEGT. From the cysteine through the phenylalanine, the CDR3 covers 19 amino acids. CDR3 DNA is the only sequence kept; it has 57 bases, read in frame from the first base. Here the chain combines TRBV6-2 or TRBV6-3 and TRBJ2-2, with 7 middle bases fitting TRBD2. The sequences come from whole blood, collected at baseline. The receptor was isolated from an adult who was a healthcare worker with PCR-confirmed SARS-CoV-2 infection or an uninfected control (not recorded which). CDR3 reads: CASSGQRGVRKGNTGELFF. The bases read TGTGCCAGCAGTGGCCAACGGGGGGTCCGTAAAGGGAACACCGGGGAGCTGTTTTTT.